This T cell receptor beta chain emerged from a study of blood T cell repertoires in COVID-19. Generated by immunoSEQ multiplex PCR, the TCRdb table keeps only in-frame clones and is missing some. The repertoire holds 300,000 or so clones, with 80% to 90% as singletons. Deletions cut 4 bases from V and 4 bases from J, with 8 bases between. CDR3 length equals 12 residues. Germline CDR1 is SGHRS and CDR2 is YFSETQ. The TCR sequence derives from a woman between 35 and 50 years old with acute or convalescent COVID-19. Sequences were obtained from peripheral blood. The chain combines TRBV5-1 with TRBJ1-2; perhaps TRBD1 as D (5 bases). CDR3 nucleotide sequence: TGCGCCAGCAGCCAAGACAGCTATGGCTACACCTTC. Translating it yields CASSQDSYGYTF.